This passage covers 5 T cell receptor beta chains from one sample sequenced in a study of T-cell reconstitution after alpha-beta-depleted transplantation in children. For TCRbeta, the library was prepared with unique molecular identifiers. TCRdb re-called the PCR reads with MiXCR, one entry per CDR3 protein. The sample has around 480,000 distinct CDR3 sequences, less than 35% seen once; the top ten hold roughly 2.5%. The specimen comprised PBMCs from the stem cell graft donor, sampled from the stem cell graft. Receptors originate from a human donor who donated a stem cell graft to a child with aplastic anemia.

This clonotype occurred a few times. The chain recombines TRBV4-2 with TRBJ1-4, with D possibly being TRBD1 (5 bases). The CDR3 is 18 amino acids. V lost 1 base to trimming and J lost 1 base, with 16 bases between them. Germline CDR1 is LGHNA and CDR2 is YNFKEQ. The CDR3 here is CASSQVGGGPRTNEKLFF. In DNA form, the CDR3 reads TGTGCCAGCAGCCAAGTGGGGGGAGGGCCTCGAACTAATGAAAAACTGTTTTTT.

This clonotype was counted only a few times. The gene calls are TRBV12-3 or TRBV12-4 and TRBJ2-7; D is perhaps TRBD2 (6 bases). CDR3 length: 14 residues. Trimming removed 4 bases at V and 2 bases at J, with 12 bases between. The CDR3 loop is CASSSPGVPYEQYF. Here the CDR3 DNA reads TGTGCCAGCAGTTCGCCGGGAGTCCCCTACGAGCAGTACTTC.

The V gene is TRBV20-1, the J gene TRBJ1-5, with a weak D call TRBD1 (5 bases). Germline CDR1 is DFQATT and CDR2 is SNEGSKA (reference sequence). The CDR3 is 14 residues long. Trimming removed 0 bases at V and 4 bases at J, with 10 bases between. This CDR3 reads CSAREGDPNQPQHF. CDR3 nucleotide sequence: TGCAGTGCTAGAGAGGGGGACCCTAATCAGCCCCAGCATTTT.

This clonotype was recorded once. The V gene is TRBV7-2, the J gene TRBJ2-3; TRBD1 matches 7 bases. With 5 bases clipped from V and 2 bases from J, the junction kept 10 bases outside the gene matches. Germline lookup yields CDR1 SGHTA and CDR2 FQGNSA. The CDR3 is 16 residues long. The CDR3 DNA is TGTGCCAGCAGCCTTCGGACAGGAACGAACACAGATACGCAGTATTTT. It is translated as CASSLRTGTNTDTQYF.

This chain links TRBV5-5 with TRBJ2-2; D perhaps matches TRBD1 (5 bases). The CDR3 length is 15 residues. CDR1 is SGHKS and CDR2 is YYEKEE in the germline V gene (reference sequence). V was trimmed by 5 bases and J by 1 base, leaving 12 bases between them. The CDR3 DNA follows: TGTGCCAGCAGTTTAGGGGCGTGGAACACCGGGGAGCTGTTTTTT. Its translation is CASSLGAWNTGELFF.